This passage covers 25 T cell receptor beta chains from one sample sequenced in a study of molecular identifiers for immune sequencing clone quantification. In TCRdb, the PCR reads were re-called with MiXCR into one record per CDR3 protein. The sample includes just under 650,000 distinct CDR3 sequences, just under 20% of them seen just once. Sequencing used naive CD8+ T cells from blood, with Jurkat cell RNA spiked in. Subset specified: FACS-sorted CD8+CD4-CCR7+CD45RA+ naive T cells. These receptors all stem from a human donor in good health. Some libraries in this study had Jurkat cell RNA spiked in.

A few counts support this clonotype. The CDR3 here is CASSSYGYGYTF. The DNA of the CDR3 is TGTGCCAGCAGTAGCTATGGATATGGCTACACCTTC. The chain employs TRBV27 and TRBJ1-2; D is unclear. V was clipped by 5 bases and J by 5 bases, with 9 bases between them. The germline V gene encodes CDR1 MNHEY and CDR2 SMNVEV (reference sequence). CDR3 size: 12 residues.

In DNA form, the CDR3 reads TGTGCCAGCAACCCAGAAATAGGACAGGGGAAGGAAAAACTGTTTTTT. It codes for CASNPEIGQGKEKLFF. This sequence joins TRBV7-6 and TRBJ1-4; TRBD1 aligns across 9 bases. From germline, CDR1 is SGHVS and CDR2 FNYEAQ. V was pared by 7 bases and J by 8 bases, with 14 bases of the junction left unmatched. The CDR3 extends over 16 amino acids.

Many counts were recorded for this clonotype. The chain has TRBV7-3 and TRBJ2-3; D unresolved. The CDR3 is 13 residues long. The V end lost 1 base, the J end lost 5 bases, and 7 bases lay between the germline ends. CDR1 SGHTA and CDR2 FQGTGA come from the germline V gene. Written as DNA, the CDR3 is TGTGCCAGCAGCTTAATACCGGGAGATACGCAGTATTTT. This sequence encodes CASSLIPGDTQYF.

This clonotype was counted only a few times. This CDR3 reads CASSADSNNQPQHF. The CDR3 DNA follows: TGTGCCAGCAGCGCGGACAGCAACAATCAGCCCCAGCATTTT. The chain is built from TRBV9 and TRBJ1-5; perhaps TRBD1 as D (6 bases). The V gene lost 3 bases and the J gene lost 3 bases, with 10 bases spanning the gap. The CDR3 consists of 14 residues. CDR1 is SGDLS and CDR2 is YYNGEE in the germline V gene.

In its sample, this clonotype was seen many times. The rearrangement uses TRBV6-2 or TRBV6-3 and TRBJ2-5; D unresolved. The CDR3 sequence is 11 residues long. Germline CDR1 reads MNHEY; CDR2 reads SVGEGT. V lost 7 bases to trimming and J lost 5 bases, with 8 bases between them. The CDR3 protein is CASTHGETQYF. CDR3 DNA: TGTGCCAGCACCCACGGTGAGACCCAGTACTTC.

This chain joins TRBV27 and TRBJ2-1, with 7 bases that match TRBD1. CDR1 and CDR2 (germline): MNHEY, SMNVEV (reference sequence). This CDR3 comprises 15 residues. Germline trimming cut 6 bases from V and 3 bases from J; bases unmatched to any gene: 8. The CDR3 spells CASSTLTGIYNEQFF. CDR3 coding DNA: TGTGCCAGCAGCACCCTGACAGGGATCTACAATGAGCAGTTCTTC.

This clonotype was counted at least ten times. The genes are TRBV5-5 and TRBJ1-2; TRBD1 matches at 8 bases. The CDR3 length is 15 residues. V was pared by 4 bases and J by 4 bases, with 9 bases of the junction left unmatched. Germline V gives CDR1 SGHKS, CDR2 YYEKEE (reference sequence). The CDR3 nucleotides read TGTGCCAGCAGCATTGGACAGGGCTACACCTATGGCTACACCTTC. Encoded protein: CASSIGQGYTYGYTF.

This clonotype was picked up a small number of times. The rearrangement joins TRBV7-2 to TRBJ2-7; unclear D gene. Germline lookup yields CDR1 SGHTA and CDR2 FQGNSA. Trimming pared 2 bases from V and 2 bases from J, leaving 13 bases between. This CDR3 region has 15 residues. Here the CDR3 DNA reads TGTGCCAGCAGCTTATTCCATACAGAGACCTACGAGCAGTACTTC. Amino acid sequence: CASSLFHTETYEQYF.

This clonotype was seen at least ten times. This chain joins TRBV5-4 and TRBJ2-3; 7 bases map to TRBD2. The V and J ends lost 4 bases and 0 bases, in that order; junction bases with no gene match: 8. Germline V CDR1 and CDR2: SGHNT, YYREEE (reference sequence). The CDR3 sequence is 16 residues long. This CDR3 reads CASSVRLAPSTDTQYF. The CDR3 nucleotides are TGTGCCAGCAGCGTTCGACTAGCCCCTAGCACAGATACGCAGTATTTT.

At least ten counts were recorded for this clonotype. V and J are TRBV6-2 or TRBV6-3 and TRBJ2-2; 10 bases agree with TRBD2. Germline values: CDR1 MNHEY, CDR2 SVGEGT. CDR3 size: 16 residues. The trim removed 8 bases at V and 7 bases at J, leaving 13 bases unmatched. CDR3 region: CASSPPSGSAFGELFF. Written as DNA, the CDR3 is TGTGCCAGCTCACCCCCTAGCGGGAGCGCATTCGGGGAGCTGTTTTTT.

This clonotype was detected many times. Written as DNA, the CDR3 is TGTGCCAGCAGTTTCACACTAGCGGGAGGCACAACTACAGATACGCAGTATTTT. Amino acid sequence: CASSFTLAGGTTTDTQYF. This chain links TRBV28 with TRBJ2-3; 12 bases are a match to TRBD2. The CDR3 covers 18 residues. Germline V gene data show CDR1 as MDHEN and CDR2 as SYDVKM. V was pared by 3 bases and J by 3 bases, with 10 bases of the junction left unmatched.

This clonotype was observed at least ten times. The chain recombines TRBV27 with TRBJ2-3; tentative D call: TRBD1 (6 bases). CDR3 size: 14 residues. Germline lookup yields CDR1 MNHEY and CDR2 SMNVEV (reference sequence). CDR3 sequence: CAVSQGMSTDTQYF. The CDR3 DNA reads as TGTGCTGTCAGCCAGGGGATGAGCACAGATACGCAGTATTTT.

This clonotype has only a few counts. The J gene is TRBJ2-2, the V gene TRBV20-1; D perhaps matches TRBD1 (6 bases). V lost 0 bases and J lost 2, with 19 bases in between. The CDR3 sequence is 18 residues long. Looked up from germline, CDR1 is DFQATT and CDR2 is SNEGSKA (reference sequence). CDR3 protein: CSARDERLGGVNTGELFF. The CDR3 DNA reads as TGCAGTGCTAGAGACGAGAGGCTTGGGGGCGTTAACACCGGGGAGCTGTTTTTT.

There are many counts of this clonotype. The chain has TRBV7-9 and TRBJ2-7, with a possible D match to TRBD2 (6 bases). Germline lookup yields CDR1 SEHNR and CDR2 FQNEAQ (reference sequence). The CDR3 covers 15 residues. The ends were cut back, 5 bases at V and 0 bases at J, with 14 bases in the middle. DNA of the CDR3: TGTGCCAGCAGCCCCGCGGGACGAGCCTCCTACGAGCAGTACTTC. Translated: CASSPAGRASYEQYF.

This clonotype has at least ten counts. The V and J genes are TRBV4-2 and TRBJ2-7; 14 bases agree with TRBD2. The length of the CDR3 is 19 residues. After removal of 4 bases from V and 5 bases from J, the junction contained 16 bases not matched to a gene. The germline gives CDR1 LGHNA, CDR2 YNFKEQ. This CDR3 is CASSPLLGGTSGGTDEQYF. The CDR3 DNA follows: TGTGCCAGCAGCCCACTTTTAGGTGGGACTAGCGGGGGCACCGACGAGCAGTACTTC.

This sequence joins TRBV6-6 and TRBJ1-4; D unresolved. The CDR3 totals 13 residues. Deletions cut 9 bases from V and 4 bases from J, with 12 bases between. The germline CDR1 and CDR2 sequences are MNHNY and SVGAGI (reference sequence). The CDR3 sequence is CASQATYNEKLFF. Here the CDR3 DNA reads TGTGCCAGTCAAGCCACCTATAATGAAAAACTGTTTTTT.

This clonotype was detected ten times or more. The chain links TRBV28 to TRBJ1-1; no reliable D call. Germline values: CDR1 MDHEN, CDR2 SYDVKM. Trimming left V 1 base short and J 3 bases short, with 9 bases between. The CDR3 extends over 14 amino acids. Here the CDR3 DNA reads TGTGCCAGCAGTTTATTTAAGGAGTACACTGAAGCTTTCTTT. Its translation: CASSLFKEYTEAFF.

The CDR3 loop is CASSTGQGANEQYF. The CDR3 nucleotides read TGTGCCAGCAGCACGGGACAGGGGGCCAACGAGCAGTACTTC. This chain links TRBV9 with TRBJ2-7, with 12 bases fitting TRBD1. CDR1 SGDLS and CDR2 YYNGEE come from the germline V gene. The V segment lost 4 bases and the J segment 5 bases; nucleotides outside the gene matches: 4. The CDR3 is made up of 14 amino acids. The whole variable domain, filled in from reference TRBV9 and TRBJ2-7, reads DSGVTQTPKHLITATGQRVTLRCSPRSGDLSVYWYQQSLDQGLQFLIQYYNGEERAKGNILERFSAQQFPDLHSELNLSSLELGDSALYFCASSTGQGANEQYFGPGTRLTVT.

This clonotype was counted ten times or more. The rearrangement uses TRBV3-1 and TRBJ2-5, with a weak D call TRBD2 (5 bases). Germline CDR1 reads LGHDT; CDR2 reads YNNKEL (reference sequence). The CDR3 runs 14 residues. The V and J ends lost 11 bases and 2 bases respectively, with 18 bases between them. This CDR3 is CAGGWSVDQETQYF. The DNA for the CDR3 is TGTGCCGGAGGCTGGTCAGTTGATCAAGAGACCCAGTACTTC.

This clonotype was counted at least ten times. V and J are TRBV29-1 and TRBJ1-1, with 7 positions matching TRBD1. The germline gives CDR1 SQVTM, CDR2 ANQGSEA. The J segment lost 4 bases and the V segment lost 7 bases, leaving 12 bases of the junction unmatched. This CDR3 region has 14 residues. In DNA, the CDR3 is TGCAGCGGAGGGACAGCCCGGCAAGGCACTGAAGCTTTCTTT. This sequence encodes CSGGTARQGTEAFF.

As regards this clonotype: An end of the junction does not agree with germline; a read error may underlie this. V usage is TRBV4-1 and J usage is TRBJ1-1, with TRBD1 matching 7 bases. In germline, CDR1 is MGHRA, CDR2 YSYEKL. The CDR3 runs to 17 residues. The CDR3 here is CASRPETGSFMNTEALF. In nucleotides, the CDR3 is TGCGCCAGCCGTCCAGAGACAGGGTCATTCATGAACACTGAAGCTCTCTTT.

This clonotype was observed at least ten times. The chain uses TRBV29-1 and TRBJ1-1, with D perhaps TRBD1 (6 bases). The CDR3 spans 16 residues. Trimming left V 0 bases short and J 10 bases short, with 24 bases between. The germline gives CDR1 SQVTM, CDR2 ANQGSEA. CDR3 nucleotides: TGCAGCGTTGAAGACCCCGGGACCGGGACACATAACCTAGCTTTCTTT. Protein: CSVEDPGTGTHNLAFF.

This clonotype was detected only once. A much larger clonotype is one base distant, so this may be a read error. The genes are TRBV27 and TRBJ2-7; 10 positions agree with TRBD2. The CDR3 consists of 17 residues. V dropped 1 base and J dropped 2; count of bases not matched to a gene: 8. CDR1 is MNHEY and CDR2 is SMNVEV in the germline V gene (reference sequence). The CDR3 protein is CASSLLTPSGGAYEQYF. The CDR3 nucleotides are TGTGCCAGCAGTTTATTGACACCTAGCGGGGGAGCCTACGAGCAGTACTTC.

The genes are TRBV6-2 or TRBV6-3 and TRBJ2-7; 7 bases line up with TRBD1. V gave up 8 bases and J gave up 6 bases; unmatched junction bases: 7. The CDR3 runs to 12 residues. CDR1 and CDR2 (germline): MNHEY, SVGEGT. CDR3 sequence reads: CASGWTGSEQYF. The CDR3 nucleotides read TGTGCCAGCGGATGGACAGGTTCCGAGCAGTACTTC.

This rearrangement joins TRBV18 to TRBJ2-7; D uncertain. The CDR3 length is 13 residues. Germline assignment: CDR1 KGHSH and CDR2 LQKENI. V lost 0 bases, J lost 3 bases, and 6 bases lay in between. CDR3 in amino acids: CASSPPGYYEQYF. CDR3 nucleotides: TGTGCCAGCTCACCACCAGGCTACTACGAGCAGTACTTC.